The clone carrying this T cell receptor (beta chain) was seen more than once but under ten times. Its antigen is still unknown. Trimming took off 6 bases at V and 6 bases at J, with 12 bases between the two ends. The CDR3 is 13 amino acids. The data stem from a study of identical twins. Points from the study as a whole: Compared with models, monozygotic twins showed more out-of-frame TCR alpha sharing. Cord blood beta clonotypes that were abundant carried fewer insertions, and memory repertoires showed no such trend. The study found weaker excess twin sharing in beta out-of-frame sequences.

Unique molecular identifiers were present on the cDNA, which also gained a universal primer site by template switching. TCRdb re-analysed the 5' RACE reads in MiXCR, keeping a single row per CDR3 protein. This sample has hundreds of thousands of distinct CDR3 sequences, with approximately 7.9% found just once. The data also belong to a second study, concerning yellow fever vaccine responses in identical twins.

The chain has TRBV12-3 or TRBV12-4 and TRBJ2-1; D unresolved. The source material was CD8+ T cells sorted from blood. This receptor was obtained from a woman between 18 and 29 years old in good health. The DNA for the CDR3 is TGTGCCAGCAGGATGGATTCATTCAATGAGCAGTTCTTC. Residues: CASRMDSFNEQFF.